A single sample gave rise to the 29 T cell receptor beta chains below, sequenced in a study of blood T cell repertoires in COVID-19. Method: immunoSEQ multiplex PCR; TCRdb's copy keeps in-frame clones and lacks some. The data contain 200,000 to 250,000 clones, approximately 80% of them singletons. Sequencing was done on a sample of PBMCs or T cells enriched from blood (not recorded which). The receptors were gathered from a man under 40 with acute COVID-19.

The chain is built from TRBV19 and TRBJ1-5; D possibly corresponds to TRBD1 (6 bases). V lost 2 bases and J 3 bases, leaving 14 bases between the germline ends. Germline V lookup: CDR1 LNHDA, CDR2 SQIVND (reference sequence). The CDR3 loop spans 16 amino acids. CDR3 protein: CASSIKPRDTNQPQHF. CDR3 nucleotides: TGTGCCAGTAGTATAAAACCTCGGGACACCAATCAGCCCCAGCATTTT.

This sequence joins TRBV5-4 and TRBJ1-1, with 8 bases fitting TRBD1. Losses at the gene ends were 4 bases for V and 1 base for J; bases not matched to a gene: 9. The germline CDR1 and CDR2 sequences are SGHNT and YYREEE (reference sequence). The CDR3 is 16 amino acids. The CDR3 is CASSQAGGSRNTEAFF. The CDR3 nucleotides read TGTGCCAGCAGCCAGGCAGGGGGCTCTCGGAACACTGAAGCTTTCTTT.

This clone was observed a single time. J is TRBJ1-4 and V is TRBV5-5, with a weak D call TRBD1 (6 bases). This CDR3 spans 14 amino acids. Germline V CDR1 and CDR2: SGHKS, YYEKEE (reference sequence). V dropped 4 bases and J dropped 2 bases, with 9 bases sitting between them. The CDR3 bases are TGTGCCAGCAGCCCACAGGGTACTAATGAAAAACTGTTTTTT. This translates into CASSPQGTNEKLFF.

The chain joins TRBV7-2 to TRBJ2-3, with D possibly being TRBD2 (6 bases). The V gene lost 1 base and the J gene lost 0 bases, with 11 bases spanning the gap. Germline V gene lookup returns CDR1 SGHTA and CDR2 FQGNSA. CDR3 length equals 16 residues. CDR3 DNA sequence: TGTGCCAGCAGCTTAGGTAGCGGACTTAGCACAGATACGCAGTATTTT. It encodes CASSLGSGLSTDTQYF.

The CDR3 DNA reads as TGTGCCAGCAGTCTGGACCCAGGGATGCGCGGCGCCCTCCACTTT. This gives the protein CASSLDPGMRGALHF. This chain uses TRBV6-5 with TRBJ1-6; possible D gene TRBD1, 5 bases. CDR3 length equals 15 residues. CDR1 is MNHEY and CDR2 is SVGAGI in the germline V gene. V was pared by 5 bases and J by 14 bases, with 22 bases between.

V is TRBV7-3 and J is TRBJ2-7; 10 bases align to TRBD2. CDR3 length: 15 residues. V shed 1 base, J shed 2 bases, and the junction held 2 bases outside the gene matches. The germline V gene has CDR1 SGHTA and CDR2 FQGTGA. The CDR3 sequence: CASSLNSGGTYEQYF. CDR3 coding DNA: TGTGCCAGCAGCTTAAATAGCGGGGGGACCTACGAGCAGTACTTC.

This clone was picked up many times. CDR3 DNA sequence: TGTGCCAGCAGTGCAGGGTTTGACACTGAAGCTTTCTTT. Encoded protein: CASSAGFDTEAFF. The genes are TRBV6-4 and TRBJ1-1; possibly TRBD1 for D (5 bases). Germline CDR1 MRHNA, CDR2 SNTAGT. This CDR3 region has 13 residues. Trimming removed 4 bases at V and 3 bases at J, with 9 bases between.

The chain recombines TRBV6-5 with TRBJ1-4, with 8 bases fitting TRBD1. V lost 6 bases, J lost 6 bases, and 9 bases stayed unmatched. Germline V gives CDR1 MNHEY, CDR2 SVGAGI. This CDR3 region has 15 residues. CDR3 in amino acids: CASRPSGGEYEKLFF. CDR3 DNA sequence: TGTGCCAGCAGGCCATCAGGGGGCGAATATGAAAAACTGTTTTTT.

This chain links TRBV10-3 with TRBJ1-1; D may be TRBD1 (5 bases). Germline V CDR1 and CDR2: ENHRY, SYGVKD. V dropped 0 bases and J dropped 0 bases, with 8 bases sitting between them. The length of the CDR3 is 15 residues. DNA of the CDR3: TGTGCCATCAGTGAGTCTACAGGAATGAACACTGAAGCTTTCTTT. Translated, it gives CAISESTGMNTEAFF.

This chain joins TRBV2 and TRBJ1-1; 10 bases line up with TRBD1. This CDR3 spans 14 amino acids. Germline V gives CDR1 SNHLY, CDR2 FYNNEI. V lost 8 bases and J lost 5; bases outside the gene matches: 8. The chain's CDR3 is CASARDRGRTEAFF. CDR3 DNA sequence: TGTGCCAGCGCTCGGGACAGGGGCAGGACTGAAGCTTTCTTT.

The rearrangement uses TRBV10-3 and TRBJ1-1; 9 nucleotides match TRBD1. Unmatched junction bases numbered 8, after V lost 5 bases and J lost 4 bases. The CDR3 length is 15 residues. Germline CDR1 reads ENHRY; CDR2 reads SYGVKD. The CDR3 coding sequence is TGTGCCATCAGTCCTTTACAGGGGGCAGGCACTGAAGCTTTCTTT. It specifies CAISPLQGAGTEAFF.

This chain connects TRBV6-5 to TRBJ1-1; D perhaps matches TRBD1 (6 bases). Trimming stripped 6 bases from V and 0 bases from J, with 11 bases between. There are 14 residues in the CDR3. Germline V gene sequence: CDR1 MNHEY, CDR2 SVGAGI. The CDR3 DNA sequence: TGTGCCAGCAGCCACCAGGGGATGAACACTGAAGCTTTCTTT. It encodes CASSHQGMNTEAFF.

This clone was observed a single time. The chain uses TRBV9 and TRBJ1-4, with a possible D match to TRBD1 (6 bases). The germline V gene encodes CDR1 SGDLS and CDR2 YYNGEE. CDR3 length equals 13 residues. V was trimmed by 4 bases and J by 10 bases, leaving 14 bases between them. CDR3 residues: CASSPEGGGKLFF. The CDR3 bases are TGTGCCAGCAGCCCCGAGGGGGGGGGAAAACTGTTTTTT. The whole variable domain, filled in from reference TRBV9 and TRBJ1-4, reads DSGVTQTPKHLITATGQRVTLRCSPRSGDLSVYWYQQSLDQGLQFLIQYYNGEERAKGNILERFSAQQFPDLHSELNLSSLELGDSALYFCASSPEGGGKLFFGSGTQLSVL.

V is TRBV5-1 and J is TRBJ2-1, with no clear D. Germline V gene data show CDR1 as SGHRS and CDR2 as YFSETQ. This CDR3 region has 12 residues. V lost 1 base and J lost 11, with 10 bases in between. The CDR3 sequence: CASSLSLEKQFF. The CDR3 nucleotides are TGCGCCAGCAGCTTGTCTCTTGAGAAGCAGTTCTTC.

The V gene is TRBV13, the J gene TRBJ2-5; D possibly corresponds to TRBD1 (5 bases). In germline, CDR1 is PRHDT, CDR2 FYEKMQ (reference sequence). The CDR3 contains 14 residues. Trimming left V 1 base short and J 4 bases short, with 10 bases between. The CDR3 DNA is TGTGCCAGCAGCTTAGTCGGGCAGGGAGAGACCCAGTACTTC. Translation gives CASSLVGQGETQYF.

The V call is TRBV12-5, the J call TRBJ1-5; no definite D call. Germline loops: CDR1 LGHNT, CDR2 FRNRAP. The V end was cut by 0 bases, the J end by 3 bases, with 12 bases between. CDR3 length: 16 residues. DNA of the CDR3: TGTGCTAGTGGTTTGGTCCCTGAGGCAGCCAATCAGCCCCAGCATTTT. Protein: CASGLVPEAANQPQHF. Variable domain in full (rest from reference TRBV12-5 and TRBJ1-5): DARVTQTPRHKVTEMGQEVTMRCQPILGHNTVFWYRQTMMQGLELLAYFRNRAPLDDSGMPKDRFSAEMPDATLATLKIQPSEPRDSAVYFCASGLVPEAANQPQHFGDGTRLSIL.

V and J are TRBV6-5 and TRBJ2-5, with D possibly being TRBD2 (5 bases). Per the germline V gene, CDR1 is MNHEY and CDR2 is SVGAGI. CDR3 size: 15 residues. The V end lost 0 bases, the J end lost 2 bases, and 10 bases lay between the germline ends. CDR3: CASSYSEDWQETQYF. CDR3 in DNA: TGTGCCAGCAGTTACTCGGAGGACTGGCAAGAGACCCAGTACTTC.

The CDR3 nucleotides read TGCGCCAGCAGTGAGGTTTCGTCCACTGAAGCTTTCTTT. This translates into CASSEVSSTEAFF. This rearrangement joins TRBV10-1 to TRBJ1-1; the D is unclear. The germline CDR1 and CDR2 sequences are WNHNN and SYGVQD (reference sequence). V was trimmed by 2 bases and J by 4 bases, leaving 8 bases between them. The CDR3 is 13 residues long.

J is TRBJ2-2 and V is TRBV5-5; D is perhaps TRBD1 (6 bases). The length of the CDR3 is 17 residues. CDR1 and CDR2 (germline): SGHKS, YYEKEE (reference sequence). V gave up 3 bases and J gave up 7 bases, with 22 bases separating them. CDR3 nucleotides: TGTGCCAGCAGCTGGGGCAGGGGAAAGGCCTCCGGCGGGGAGCTGTTTTTT. Translating it yields CASSWGRGKASGGELFF.

As to this clone: The DNA is omitted, as the CDR3 cannot be located on it reliably, and the CDR3 follows TCRdb's listing. V usage is TRBV28 and J usage is TRBJ1-4; the table gives TRBD1 as D, unverified against the DNA. The CDR3 is 19 residues long, counting both termini. Looked up from germline, CDR1 is MDHEN and CDR2 is SYDVKM. This CDR3 is CASSLSFGDGQPLEEKLFF.

This rearrangement joins TRBV18 to TRBJ1-1; D remains ambiguous. This CDR3 comprises 14 residues. The ends were cut back, 2 bases at V and 3 bases at J, with 10 bases in the middle. CDR1 and CDR2 from the germline V gene are KGHSH and LQKENI. The CDR3 loop is CASSPSRLDTEAFF. CDR3 DNA: TGTGCCAGCTCACCATCACGTCTAGACACTGAAGCTTTCTTT.

The genes are TRBV19 and TRBJ1-1; 10 bases are shared with TRBD1. The junction had 6 bases not matched to a gene; V was cut back by 4 bases and J by 4 bases. CDR1 and CDR2 from the germline V gene are LNHDA and SQIVND (reference sequence). The CDR3 sequence is 15 residues long. CDR3 nucleotide sequence: TGTGCCAGTAGTAACGACAGGGGGCCGCCCACTGAAGCTTTCTTT. Its translation is CASSNDRGPPTEAFF.

This chain joins TRBV25-1 and TRBJ1-3; possible D gene TRBD1, 5 bases. Trimming took off 2 bases at V and 0 bases at J, with 11 bases between the two ends. The CDR3 spans 16 residues. The V gene's germline CDR1 is MGHDK and CDR2 SYGVNS. The CDR3 spells CASSEGRGVSGNTIYF. CDR3 DNA sequence: TGTGCCAGCAGTGAAGGCCGGGGGGTCTCTGGAAACACCATATATTTT.

The chain recombines TRBV28 with TRBJ1-1, with 9 bases lining up with TRBD1. V shed 4 bases, J shed 1 base, and the junction held 4 bases outside the gene matches. Germline CDR1 and CDR2: MDHEN and SYDVKM. This CDR3 has 15 residues. As DNA, the CDR3 is TGTGCCAGCAGTTCCCGGACAGGGGAGAACACTGAAGCTTTCTTT. This codes for CASSSRTGENTEAFF.

The chain links TRBV20-1 to TRBJ2-2; D uncertain. V gave up 3 bases and J gave up 3 bases, with 8 bases separating them. Germline CDR1 DFQATT, CDR2 SNEGSKA (reference sequence). The CDR3 runs to 13 residues. This chain's CDR3 is CSASDSYTGELFF. The CDR3 DNA reads TGCAGTGCTAGTGATAGCTACACCGGGGAGCTGTTTTTT.

This rearrangement joins TRBV5-5 to TRBJ2-1; 9 bases are a match to TRBD2. Germline-derived CDR1 and CDR2 are SGHKS and YYEKEE (reference sequence). The trim removed 4 bases at V and 6 bases at J, leaving 8 bases unmatched. CDR3 size: 15 residues. The CDR3 bases are TGTGCCAGCAGCGACTCCGGGACTAGCTTCAATGAGCAGTTCTTC. Amino acid sequence: CASSDSGTSFNEQFF.

This chain uses TRBV19 with TRBJ1-1; 7 bases map to TRBD1. There are 16 residues in the CDR3. Looked up from germline, CDR1 is LNHDA and CDR2 is SQIVND (reference sequence). V gave up 4 bases and J gave up 9 bases; unmatched junction bases: 17. This CDR3 is CASSKRGQTEVSKAFF. Here the CDR3 DNA reads TGTGCCAGTAGTAAAAGGGGACAGACCGAAGTCTCTAAAGCTTTCTTT.

The chain combines TRBV19 with TRBJ2-1, with D perhaps TRBD1 (5 bases). The V and J ends lost 3 bases and 9 bases respectively, with 15 bases between them. The germline V gene has CDR1 LNHDA and CDR2 SQIVND (reference sequence). This CDR3 has 14 residues. The CDR3: CASSMALTAPEQFF. CDR3 coding DNA: TGTGCCAGTAGTATGGCCCTGACAGCCCCTGAGCAGTTCTTC.

This clone was observed a single time. The gene calls are TRBV18 and TRBJ1-1; D gene uncertain. Trimming removed 1 base from V and 0 bases from J, with 3 bases in between. Germline V gene data show CDR1 as KGHSH and CDR2 as LQKENI. The length of the CDR3 is 13 residues. CDR3 protein: CASSPLLNTEAFF. CDR3 sequence (DNA): TGTGCCAGCTCACCACTATTGAACACTGAAGCTTTCTTT.